These 14 T cell receptor beta chains were sequenced from one sample in a study of blood T cell repertoires in COVID-19. Libraries were prepared by immunoSEQ multiplex PCR; TCRdb keeps only in-frame clonotypes and omits some of them. The data hold about 320,000 clones, with 90% observed a single time. The specimen was PBMCs or T cells enriched from blood (not recorded which). The receptors were gathered from a woman aged 30 to 39 who had been exposed to COVID-19.

The table lists this clone with a count of one. V and J are TRBV24-1 and TRBJ2-5, with D possibly being TRBD2 (6 bases). CDR1 and CDR2 from the germline V gene are KGHDR and SFDVKD. V was clipped by 5 bases and J by 4 bases, with 13 bases between them. This CDR3 is 14 amino acids long. This CDR3 is CATSGRGVGETQYF. CDR3 DNA sequence: TGTGCCACCAGTGGGAGGGGAGTGGGAGAGACCCAGTACTTC.

J is TRBJ1-3 and V is TRBV7-3; D is possibly TRBD1 (6 bases). Germline assignment: CDR1 SGHTA and CDR2 FQGTGA. V lost 3 bases and J 3 bases, leaving 6 bases between the germline ends. The CDR3 has 13 amino acids. The CDR3 reads CASSLDSGNTIYF. Written as DNA, the CDR3 is TGTGCCAGCAGCTTGGACAGTGGAAACACCATATATTTT.

V gene TRBV6-1 combines with J gene TRBJ2-1, with D possibly TRBD2 on 6 matching bases. V was cut by 3 bases and J by 8 bases, with 14 bases left in between. Germline values: CDR1 MNHNS, CDR2 SASEGT. The CDR3 extends over 14 amino acids. CDR3 sequence: CASSEWRDRDEQFF. The CDR3, as DNA: TGTGCCAGCAGTGAGTGGAGGGATCGGGATGAGCAGTTCTTC.

The chain uses TRBV27 and TRBJ1-1; TRBD1 matches at 8 bases. Trimming cost V 9 bases and J 10 bases; bases outside gene matches: 13. The CDR3 spans 13 residues. Per germline, CDR1 MNHEY and CDR2 SMNVEV (reference sequence). The CDR3 bases are TGTGCCAGTTTCCTCCGACAGGGGATGCGAGCTTTCTTT. Its protein product is CASFLRQGMRAFF.

V usage is TRBV19 and J usage is TRBJ1-6; 7 bases align to TRBD1. Germline CDR1 reads LNHDA; CDR2 reads SQIVND (reference sequence). Trimming took 6 bases from V and 6 from J; bases not matched to a gene: 5. CDR3 length equals 14 residues. CDR3 amino acids: CASRRTGGNSPLHF. As DNA, the CDR3 is TGTGCCAGTAGAAGGACAGGAGGTAATTCACCCCTCCACTTT.

The chain uses TRBV28 and TRBJ1-5; TRBD1 is a possible D gene (5 bases). CDR1 and CDR2 from the germline V gene are MDHEN and SYDVKM. V lost 2 bases and J lost 6, with 5 bases in between. This CDR3 has 12 amino acids. Here the CDR3 DNA reads TGTGCCAGCAGTTTAAGGGGTCAGCCCCAGCATTTT. Amino acids: CASSLRGQPQHF.

This clone has only a few counts. The rearrangement links TRBV19 to TRBJ2-6; 9 bases are a match to TRBD1. This CDR3 contains 17 residues. Germline assignment: CDR1 LNHDA and CDR2 SQIVND (reference sequence). The junction had 1 base not matched to a gene; V was cut back by 1 base and J by 0 bases. The chain's CDR3 is CASSIGQGVSGANVLTF. The CDR3 DNA follows: TGTGCCAGTAGTATAGGACAGGGGGTCTCTGGGGCCAACGTCCTGACTTTC.

The chain couples TRBV4-3 to TRBJ1-4; D possibly corresponds to TRBD1 (6 bases). The ends were cut back, 0 bases at V and 0 bases at J, with 14 bases in the middle. Germline V CDR1 and CDR2: LGHNA, YSLEER. The CDR3 consists of 18 residues. The CDR3 bases are TGCGCCAGCAGCCAAGACCGAGGACCAGGGGCAACTAATGAAAAACTGTTTTTT. This gives the protein CASSQDRGPGATNEKLFF.

This chain uses TRBV29-1 with TRBJ1-1; D perhaps matches TRBD1 (5 bases). Germline values: CDR1 SQVTM, CDR2 ANQGSEA. The CDR3 is made up of 14 amino acids. The germline V and J ends were trimmed by 3 bases and 3 bases, with 14 bases remaining between them. The CDR3 sequence: CSVEGLSGDTEAFF. The DNA of the CDR3 is TGCAGCGTTGAGGGCCTCTCGGGGGACACTGAAGCTTTCTTT.

The chain joins TRBV24-1 to TRBJ1-2; D may be TRBD1 (6 bases). Germline values: CDR1 KGHDR, CDR2 SFDVKD. The CDR3 runs 15 residues. Trimming shortened V by 4 bases and J by 6 bases, and 17 bases separated the two germline ends. In DNA, the CDR3 is TGTGCCACCAGTGAGCATACAGGGTTGCGGGATGGCTACACCTTC. Its translation is CATSEHTGLRDGYTF.

This chain links TRBV6-2 or TRBV6-3 with TRBJ1-1; D might be TRBD1 (6 bases). V lost 2 bases and J 0 bases, leaving 7 bases between the germline ends. The germline V gene has CDR1 MNHEY and CDR2 SVGEGT. The CDR3 is made up of 14 amino acids. Written as DNA, the CDR3 is TGTGCCAGCAGTTACGGGGGCCTGAACACTGAAGCTTTCTTT. Translation: CASSYGGLNTEAFF.

The CDR3 here is CASSSVDRVKGYTF. The DNA of the CDR3 is TGTGCCAGCAGCTCAGTGGACAGGGTAAAGGGCTACACCTTC. The chain uses TRBV9 and TRBJ1-2; 8 positions agree with TRBD1. Unmatched junction bases numbered 10, after V lost 4 bases and J lost 8 bases. The V gene's germline CDR1 is SGDLS and CDR2 YYNGEE. This CDR3 is built from 14 residues.

The chain recombines TRBV18 with TRBJ2-1; D may be TRBD1 (5 bases). From germline, CDR1 is KGHSH and CDR2 LQKENI. V lost 2 bases and J 7 bases, leaving 12 bases between the germline ends. The CDR3 runs to 14 residues. This CDR3 is CASSPTMTDNEQFF. The CDR3 nucleotides read TGTGCCAGCTCACCAACTATGACAGATAATGAGCAGTTCTTC.

The rearrangement joins TRBV10-3 to TRBJ2-7, with a possible D match to TRBD1 (6 bases). Trimming stripped 1 base from V and 4 bases from J, with 17 bases between. Germline values: CDR1 ENHRY, CDR2 SYGVKD. This CDR3 comprises 16 residues. CDR3 residues: CAISEFWTVGPYEQYF. In DNA form, the CDR3 reads TGTGCCATCAGTGAGTTTTGGACAGTGGGACCTTACGAGCAGTACTTC.